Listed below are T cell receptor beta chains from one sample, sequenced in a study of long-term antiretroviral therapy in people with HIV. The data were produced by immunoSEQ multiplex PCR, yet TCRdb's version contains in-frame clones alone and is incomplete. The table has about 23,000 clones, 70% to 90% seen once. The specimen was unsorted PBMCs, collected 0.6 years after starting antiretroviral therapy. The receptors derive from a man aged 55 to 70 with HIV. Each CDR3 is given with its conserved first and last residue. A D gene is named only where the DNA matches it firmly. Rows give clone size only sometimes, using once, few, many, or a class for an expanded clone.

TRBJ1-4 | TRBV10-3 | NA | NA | TGTGCCATCAGTGAGAATGGTGTTGAAAAACTGTTTTTT | CAISENGVEKLFF
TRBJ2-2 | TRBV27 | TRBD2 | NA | TGTGCCAGCAGCTCCGGACTAGCGGGAGTCACCGGGGAGCTGTTTTTT | CASSSGLAGVTGELFF
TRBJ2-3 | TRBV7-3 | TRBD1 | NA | TGTGCCAGCAGCTTAAGGGCCCAAGGGACAGGGTCTCCGGATACGCAGTATTTT | CASSLRAQGTGSPDTQYF
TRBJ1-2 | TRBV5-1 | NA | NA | TGCGCCAGCAGCTCCCGGGACCCCCTGGGCTACACCTTC | CASSSRDPLGYTF
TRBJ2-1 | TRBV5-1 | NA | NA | TGCGCCAGCAGCTTGGATTCTGTGGCGGTCAATGAGCAGTTCTTC | CASSLDSVAVNEQFF
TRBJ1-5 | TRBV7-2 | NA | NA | TGTGCCAGCAGCTCCACAGCTTCGAGGGCGTATCAGCCCCAGCATTTT | CASSSTASRAYQPQHF
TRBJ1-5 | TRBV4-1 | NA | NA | TGCGCCAGCAGCCAAGAGGTAGCGGGGGGTCGCCAGCCCCAGCATTTT | CASSQEVAGGRQPQHF
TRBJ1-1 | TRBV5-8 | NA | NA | TGTGCCAGCAGCTTGTATCCACCTTTCCCGACTGAAGCTTTCTTT | CASSLYPPFPTEAFF
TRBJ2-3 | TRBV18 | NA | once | TGTGCCAGCTCACCAGAGGGAAGCCCAGATACGCAGTATTTT | CASSPEGSPDTQYF
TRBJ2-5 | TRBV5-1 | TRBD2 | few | TGCGCCAGCAGCTTGGGGTCTAGCGGGAGACAAGAGACCCAGTACTTC | CASSLGSSGRQETQYF
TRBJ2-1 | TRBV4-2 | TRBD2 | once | TGTGCCAGCAGCCAGACTAGCGGGAGGGTTAATGAGCAGTTCTTC | CASSQTSGRVNEQFF
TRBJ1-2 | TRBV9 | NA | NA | TGTGCCAGCAGCGCAGGGGCAGCCCGTGGAGGCTACACCTTC | CASSAGAARGGYTF
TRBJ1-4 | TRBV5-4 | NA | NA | TGTGCCAGCAGCTTCAGGGCGGGTAATGAAAAACTGTTTTTT | CASSFRAGNEKLFF
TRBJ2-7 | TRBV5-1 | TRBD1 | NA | TGCGCCAGCAGCTTTCAGGGGGCGAGCTACGAGCAGTACTTC | CASSFQGASYEQYF
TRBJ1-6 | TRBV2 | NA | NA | TGTGCCAGCAGTGAACACGGGGGCGTTCCGGGTTCACCCCTCCACTTT | CASSEHGGVPGSPLHF
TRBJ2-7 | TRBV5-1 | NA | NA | TGCGCCAGCAGCTTGGGTCGGACTCTGTACGAGCAGTACTTC | CASSLGRTLYEQYF
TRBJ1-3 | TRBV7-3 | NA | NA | TGTGCCAGCAGCGCCCACGGGTCAGTGAGCTCTGGAAACACCATATATTTT | CASSAHGSVSSGNTIYF
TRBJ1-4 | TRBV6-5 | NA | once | TGTGCCAGCAGTTACGACTGGGGGGAAAAACTGTTTTTT | CASSYDWGEKLFF
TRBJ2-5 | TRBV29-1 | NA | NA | TGCAGCGTTGCAGACGGACGGGAGACCCAGTACTTC | CSVADGRETQYF
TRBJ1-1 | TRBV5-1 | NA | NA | TGCGCCAGCAGCTTAACAGGGTTTGAAGCTTTCTTT | CASSLTGFEAFF
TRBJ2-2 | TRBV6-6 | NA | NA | TGTGCCAGCAGTTCCGGGACCCTCACCGGGGAGCTGTTTTTT | CASSSGTLTGELFF
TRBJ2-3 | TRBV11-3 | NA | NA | TGTGCCAGCAGCTTAGATGGGGTTAAAGATACGCAGTATTTT | CASSLDGVKDTQYF
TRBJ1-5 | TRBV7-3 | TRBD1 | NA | TGTGCCAGCAGCACCGGACAGGCGACTCTGCCCCAGCATTTT | CASSTGQATLPQHF
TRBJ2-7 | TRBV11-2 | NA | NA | TGTGCCAGCAGCCGACTAGATAGCTACGAGCAGTACTTC | CASSRLDSYEQYF
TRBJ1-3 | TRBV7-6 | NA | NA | TGTGCCAGCGGGGCCGTCGGGGGCGTAGGAAACACCATATATTTT | CASGAVGGVGNTIYF
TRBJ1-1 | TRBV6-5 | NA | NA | TGTGCCAGCAGAAACTATGACAGGTTGAACACTGAAGCTTTCTTT | CASRNYDRLNTEAFF
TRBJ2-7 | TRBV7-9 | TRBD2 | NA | TGTGCCAGCAGCTTAGCTAGCGGGAGCCACGAGCAGTACTTC | CASSLASGSHEQYF
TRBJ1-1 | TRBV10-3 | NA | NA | TGTGCCATCAGTCAGGGAACTGAAGCTTTCTTT | CAISQGTEAFF
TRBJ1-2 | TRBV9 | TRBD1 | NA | TGTGCCAGCAGCGGCGGGACAGGCTATAACTATGGCTACACCTTC | CASSGGTGYNYGYTF
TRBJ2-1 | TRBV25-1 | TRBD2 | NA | TGTGCCAGCAGTGATGTGCTTAGCGGGGCTTACAATGAGCAGTTCTTC | CASSDVLSGAYNEQFF
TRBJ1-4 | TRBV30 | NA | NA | TGTGCCTGGAGTACAGGGACGGGCGGGGAAAAACTGTTTTTT | CAWSTGTGGEKLFF
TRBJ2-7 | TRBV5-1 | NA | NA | TGCGCCAGCAGAGAGACTGGGGGCGAGCAGTACTTC | CASRETGGEQYF
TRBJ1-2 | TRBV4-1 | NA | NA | TGCGCCAGCAGCCAAGAACAGGCGATAGGGCCTTATGGCTACACCTTC | CASSQEQAIGPYGYTF
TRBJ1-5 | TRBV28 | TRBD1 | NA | TGTGCCAGCAGTTTCTTAGGACAGGACAATCAGCCCCAGCATTTT | CASSFLGQDNQPQHF
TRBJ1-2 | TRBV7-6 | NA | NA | TGTGCCAGCAGCTCGGGACGGGGAATTGGCTACACCTTC | CASSSGRGIGYTF
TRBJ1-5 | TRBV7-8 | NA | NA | TGTGCCAGCAGCTACCAGGGGAATCAGCCCCAGCATTTT | CASSYQGNQPQHF
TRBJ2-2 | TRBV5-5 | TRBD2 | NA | TGTGCCAGCAGCATAGGGACTAGCGGAAACGGGGAGCTGTTTTTT | CASSIGTSGNGELFF
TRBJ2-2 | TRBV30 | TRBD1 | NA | TGTGCCTGGGCCGGGACAGCGAACACCGGGGAGCTGTTTTTT | CAWAGTANTGELFF
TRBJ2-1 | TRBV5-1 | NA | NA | TGCGCCAGCAGCTTGGACACCTACAATGAGCAGTTCTTC | CASSLDTYNEQFF
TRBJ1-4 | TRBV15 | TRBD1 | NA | TGTGCCACCAGCGCAGGGACAGACCGGGGGGAAAAACTGTTTTTT | CATSAGTDRGEKLFF
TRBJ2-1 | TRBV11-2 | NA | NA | TGTGCCAGCAGTCCCCCGGGGTATAATGAGCAGTTCTTC | CASSPPGYNEQFF
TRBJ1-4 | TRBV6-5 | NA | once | TGTGCCAGCAGTTACAGTGGACCGGCTAATGAAAAACTGTTTTTT | CASSYSGPANEKLFF
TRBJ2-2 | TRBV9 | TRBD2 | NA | TGTGCCAGCAGCGTAACACTAGCGGGGAACACCGGGGAGCTGTTTTTT | CASSVTLAGNTGELFF
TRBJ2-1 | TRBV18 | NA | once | TGTGCCAGCTCACCACTGGCGGGTTACAATGAGCAGTTCTTC | CASSPLAGYNEQFF
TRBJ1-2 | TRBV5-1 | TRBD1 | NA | TGCGCCAGCAGCCTTGACAGGGCCGGTGGCTACACCTTC | CASSLDRAGGYTF
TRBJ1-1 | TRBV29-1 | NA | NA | TGCAGCGTGTTATGGGTCTCTGAAGCTTTCTTT | CSVLWVSEAFF
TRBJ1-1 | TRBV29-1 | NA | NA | TGCAGCGTGCGGACAGAGGACACTGAAGCTTTCTTT | CSVRTEDTEAFF
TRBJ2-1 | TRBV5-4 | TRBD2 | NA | TGTGCCAGCAGCTTGCCCCTAGCGGGAGCGGATGAGCAGTTCTTC | CASSLPLAGADEQFF
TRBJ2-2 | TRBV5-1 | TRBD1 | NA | TGCGCCAGCAGCCGTCCACAGGGGAACGGGGAGCTGTTTTTT | CASSRPQGNGELFF
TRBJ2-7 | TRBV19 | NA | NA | TGTGCCAGTAGTCAGGTCGGGAGCTACGAGCAGTACTTC | CASSQVGSYEQYF
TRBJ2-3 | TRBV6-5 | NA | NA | TGTGCCAGCAGTCGCCCGGGGCCCCCCGAGGATACGCAGTATTTT | CASSRPGPPEDTQYF
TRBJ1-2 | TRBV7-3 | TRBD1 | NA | TGTGCCAGCAGCAGGGACAGGGACTCTGGCTACACCTTC | CASSRDRDSGYTF
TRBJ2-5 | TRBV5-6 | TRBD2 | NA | TGTGCCAGCACCTCCAGATTGACTAGCGGGGGGCGGGAGACCCAGTACTTC | CASTSRLTSGGRETQYF
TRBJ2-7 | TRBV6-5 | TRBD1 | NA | TGTGCCAGCAGTCGCAGGGGGAACTCCTACGAGCAGTACTTC | CASSRRGNSYEQYF
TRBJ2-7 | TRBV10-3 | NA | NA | TGTGCCATCAGTGAGTCGCCAGGGGGGGCCTACGAGCAGTACTTC | CAISESPGGAYEQYF
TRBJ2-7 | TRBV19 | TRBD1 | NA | TGTGCCAGTAGTCCATTCCGGGACAGGAGCTCCTACGAGCAGTACTTC | CASSPFRDRSSYEQYF
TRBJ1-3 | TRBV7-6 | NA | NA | TGTGCCAGCAGCTTAGTAGCTAATCCGACTGGAAACACCATATATTTT | CASSLVANPTGNTIYF
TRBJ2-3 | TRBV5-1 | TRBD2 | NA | TGCGCCAGCAGCTTAGCGGGAGGGCCGGGCACAGATACGCAGTATTTT | CASSLAGGPGTDTQYF
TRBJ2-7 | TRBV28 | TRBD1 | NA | TGTGCCAGCAGTGGGCGGACAGGGGCAGACGAGCAGTACTTC | CASSGRTGADEQYF